This TCR beta chain emerged from a study of OX40 agonist ivuxolimab in advanced cancers. The repertoire was sequenced with immunoSEQ multiplex PCR; TCRdb's copy has only in-frame clones and lacks some. Here the sample spans 40,000 to 60,000 clones, approximately 95% being singletons. The sequence came from an adult with an advanced solid tumor such as melanoma, head and neck, liver or kidney cancer. Material: CD4+ or CD8+ T cells sorted from blood, obtained in a trial of the OX40 agonist ivuxolimab.

The CDR3 sequence: CASSLEVISYEQYF. The CDR3 nucleotides read TGCGCCAGCAGCCTTGAGGTTATCTCCTACGAGCAGTACTTC. The genes are TRBV4-3 and TRBJ2-7; D not resolved. CDR1 LGHNA and CDR2 YSLEER come from the germline V gene. V was pared by 4 bases and J by 0 bases, with 10 bases between. The CDR3 totals 14 residues.